A single sample gave rise to the 22 T cell receptor beta chains below, sequenced in a study of regulatory T cells in long-lasting Graves disease. Specified time point: newly diagnosed GD, antithyroid drugs for less than 3 months. The authors made the TCR library using RNA they extracted from PBMCs. For TCR beta, libraries came from iRepertoire HTBI primers and Arm-PCR of CDR3 regions. Via MiXCR, TCRdb re-called the multiplex PCR reads, giving one row per CDR3 protein. Found here are more than 400,000 distinct CDR3 sequences, roughly 15% of them singletons; the top ten hold more than 10%. These data were also reused for a study on T cells in Graves' hyperthyroidism and ophthalmopathy.

Sequencing was performed on peripheral blood mononuclear cells (PBMCs), taken at new diagnosis, from a patient treated with antithyroid drugs. Receptors were obtained from a man aged 35 to 55 with Graves disease.

The gene calls are TRBV5-1 and TRBJ2-3; tentatively, D is TRBD2 (5 bases). Germline V gene data show CDR1 as SGHRS and CDR2 as YFSETQ. V lost 5 bases, J lost 5 bases, and 12 bases lay in between. This CDR3 spans 13 amino acids. In nucleotides, the CDR3 is TGCGCCAGCAGAGGTAGCGCAGAAGATACGCAGTATTTT. Amino acid sequence: CASRGSAEDTQYF. Full variable domain (remainder filled in from reference TRBV5-1 and TRBJ2-3): KAGVTQTPRYLIKTRGQQVTLSCSPISGHRSVSWYQQTPGQGLQFLFEYFSETQRNKGNFPGRFSGRQFSNSRSEMNVSTLELGDSALYLCASRGSAEDTQYFGPGTRLTVL.

This clonotype has just a few counts. This chain joins TRBV5-1 and TRBJ1-4; D is unresolved. V gave up 0 bases and J gave up 5 bases, with 11 bases separating them. This CDR3 has 15 residues. CDR1 and CDR2 (germline): SGHRS, YFSETQ. The CDR3 coding sequence is TGCGCCAGCAGCTTGGCCGATGCGAAAAATGAAAAACTGTTTTTT. Amino acid sequence: CASSLADAKNEKLFF.

In regard to this clonotype: Being one base from a much bigger clone, this may be a read error. This chain connects TRBV24-1 to TRBJ2-1; 11 bases map to TRBD2. CDR1 is KGHDR, CDR2 SFDVKD, per germline. V lost 9 bases, J lost 8 bases, and 17 bases stayed unmatched. The CDR3 is 17 amino acids. The chain's CDR3 is CATGGALAGVTPHEQFF. The CDR3 DNA reads as TGTGCCACCGGTGGTGCACTAGCGGGGGTAACCCCCCATGAGCAGTTCTTC.

This chain uses TRBV20-1 with TRBJ2-7; D not resolved. The CDR3 is 13 residues long. Germline V gives CDR1 DFQATT, CDR2 SNEGSKA (reference sequence). V gave up 0 bases and J gave up 0 bases, with 6 bases separating them. For the CDR3, the DNA is TGCAGTGCTAGAGAGGCCTACTCCTACGAGCAGTACTTC. Protein sequence: CSAREAYSYEQYF.

V and J are TRBV5-1 and TRBJ2-1; 10 bases line up with TRBD2. The J segment lost 0 bases and the V segment lost 3 bases, leaving 12 bases of the junction unmatched. Germline V gene sequence: CDR1 SGHRS, CDR2 YFSETQ. This CDR3 has 19 residues. CDR3 in DNA: TGCGCCAGCAGCTCCCGGACCCCCCTAGCGGGAGACTCCTACAATGAGCAGTTCTTC. Protein sequence: CASSSRTPLAGDSYNEQFF.

V is TRBV29-1 and J is TRBJ2-3; 13 positions agree with TRBD2. The V gene's germline CDR1 is SQVTM and CDR2 ANQGSEA. CDR3 length: 16 residues. Losses at the gene ends were 3 bases for V and 6 bases for J; bases not matched to a gene: 9. The chain's CDR3 is CSVDLWTSGSMDTQYF. The CDR3 DNA sequence: TGCAGCGTTGATCTCTGGACTAGCGGGAGTATGGATACGCAGTATTTT.

This clonotype has only a few counts. The V call is TRBV12-5, the J call TRBJ2-5; 7 nucleotides agree with TRBD2. Germline loops: CDR1 LGHNT, CDR2 FRNRAP. There are 16 residues in the CDR3. J gave up 2 bases and V 2 bases, and 8 bases lay outside the gene matches. The CDR3 DNA reads as TGTGCTAGTGGTTTGAGGCTAGCGGCTACTCAAGAGACCCAGTACTTC. Its translation: CASGLRLAATQETQYF.

This clonotype showed up many times. The chain employs TRBV27 and TRBJ1-1, with unresolved D. Germline CDR1 is MNHEY and CDR2 is SMNVEV (reference sequence). The CDR3 has 12 residues. Trimming removed 8 bases at V and 2 bases at J, with 9 bases between. CDR3 DNA: TGTGCCAGCGGGAGACCTAACACTGAAGCTTTCTTT. Translating it yields CASGRPNTEAFF.

This clonotype was seen at least ten times. This chain links TRBV11-2 with TRBJ2-5, with D hard to call. The CDR3 spans 13 residues. V was trimmed by 2 bases and J by 1 base, leaving 5 bases between them. CDR1 SGHAT and CDR2 FQNNGV come from the germline V gene. The CDR3 nucleotides are TGTGCCAGCAGCTTATGGGCCCAAGAGACCCAGTACTTC. Its protein is CASSLWAQETQYF.

This clonotype turned up a few times. The CDR3 here is CASSIRFGLRHEAFF. DNA for the CDR3: TGTGCCAGTAGTATTAGGTTTGGCCTCCGACATGAAGCTTTCTTT. This sequence joins TRBV19 and TRBJ1-1; D is unclear. The CDR3 totals 15 residues. Trimming left V 3 bases short and J 7 bases short, with 18 bases between. Germline V gene data show CDR1 as LNHDA and CDR2 as SQIVND (reference sequence).

This clonotype was detected ten times or more. The chain recombines TRBV3-1 with TRBJ2-7; D remains unclear. The CDR3 totals 15 residues. Germline V gives CDR1 LGHDT, CDR2 YNNKEL (reference sequence). V gave up 1 base and J gave up 0 bases, with 10 bases separating them. CDR3 protein: CASSQVEGDSYEQYF. In nucleotides, the CDR3 is TGTGCCAGCAGCCAAGTGGAAGGAGACTCCTACGAGCAGTACTTC.

Concerning this clonotype: A far larger clone differs by one base, so this is likely a read error. This chain links TRBV2 with TRBJ2-1, with D possibly being TRBD1 (5 bases). Germline V gene data show CDR1 as SNHLY and CDR2 as FYNNEI. Trimming took 6 bases from V and 10 from J, leaving 13 bases between them. The CDR3 totals 12 residues. The chain's CDR3 is CASSVTGDEQFF. CDR3 in DNA: TGTGCCAGCAGCGTTACAGGTGACGAGCAGTTCTTC.

This clonotype was detected many times. The CDR3, as DNA: TGTGCCAGCAGTTCCGACAGGGGGAGCCACGAGCAGTACTTC. It translates to CASSSDRGSHEQYF. The V gene is TRBV28, the J gene TRBJ2-7; 9 positions match TRBD1. Germline loops: CDR1 MDHEN, CDR2 SYDVKM. This CDR3 is 14 amino acids long. The ends lost 4 bases at V and 5 bases at J; junction bases unmatched: 6.

Only one count was recorded for this clonotype. V is TRBV6-5 and J is TRBJ1-2; D not certain. Deletions cut 2 bases from V and 4 bases from J, with 8 bases between. The CDR3 runs to 13 residues. CDR1 and CDR2 from the germline V gene are MNHEY and SVGAGI. For the CDR3, the DNA is TGTGCCAGCAGTTACAACCCCCTCTATGGCTACACCTTC. Residues: CASSYNPLYGYTF.

There are many counts of this clonotype. The chain carries TRBV20-1 and TRBJ2-7; D gene uncertain. The CDR3 spans 12 residues. Germline assignment: CDR1 DFQATT and CDR2 SNEGSKA (reference sequence). V shed 7 bases and J shed 1 base, with 11 bases lying between them. CDR3 nucleotide sequence: TGCAGTGGCTCTCTCGGGTCCTACGAGCAGTACTTC. This sequence encodes CSGSLGSYEQYF.

This clonotype was seen many times. V usage is TRBV2 and J usage is TRBJ2-1; maybe TRBD2 (6 bases). The CDR3 has 15 residues. With 2 bases removed from V and 6 bases from J, the gap between germline ends came to 14 bases. Germline-derived CDR1 and CDR2 are SNHLY and FYNNEI. The DNA for the CDR3 is TGTGCCAGCAGTGAACTGCGGGATGGTTTCAATGAGCAGTTCTTC. Translating it yields CASSELRDGFNEQFF.

In its sample, this clonotype was seen a few times. The V and J genes are TRBV11-3 and TRBJ2-3; 11 bases line up with TRBD2. CDR1 SGHNT and CDR2 YENEEA come from the germline V gene. Trimming took 6 bases from V and 5 from J; bases not matched to a gene: 4. The CDR3 is 14 amino acids. The CDR3 bases are TGTGCCAGCAGACTCGGACTAGCGGGAGATACGCAGTATTTT. It codes for CASRLGLAGDTQYF. Together with reference TRBV11-3 and TRBJ2-3, the CDR3 gives the full variable domain: EAGVVQSPRYKIIEKKQPVAFWCNPISGHNTLYWYLQNLGQGPELLIRYENEEAVDDSQLPKDRFSAERLKGVDSTLKIQPAELGDSAVYLCASRLGLAGDTQYFGPGTRLTVL.

To note about this clonotype: A read error is possible here, since a much larger clone lies one base away. The V gene is TRBV11-2, the J gene TRBJ2-3, with D maybe TRBD2 (5 bases). Trimming removed 1 base from V and 5 bases from J, with 16 bases in between. Germline V gene lookup returns CDR1 SGHAT and CDR2 FQNNGV. The CDR3 consists of 16 residues. CDR3: CASSLGPTGRIDTQYF. The CDR3 bases are TGTGCCAGCAGCTTAGGGCCCACGGGAAGAATAGATACGCAGTATTTT. Drawing the rest from reference TRBV11-2 and TRBJ2-3, the complete variable domain is EAGVAQSPRYKIIEKRQSVAFWCNPISGHATLYWYQQILGQGPKLLIQFQNNGVVDDSQLPKDRFSAERLKGVDSTLKIQPAKLEDSAVYLCASSLGPTGRIDTQYFGPGTRLTVL.

Ten or more counts support this clonotype. The chain links TRBV12-3 or TRBV12-4 to TRBJ1-2; D not resolved. There are 15 residues in the CDR3. V was cut by 4 bases and J by 8 bases, with 20 bases left in between. Here the CDR3 reads CASSSPHMEGGGYTF. CDR3 coding DNA: TGTGCCAGCAGTTCCCCCCACATGGAGGGAGGCGGCTACACCTTC.

On this clonotype itself: A read error may be the cause here, since a much bigger clone is one base away. The CDR3 ends on some other residue instead of the conserved phenylalanine or tryptophan, so this is likely a read error. The gene calls are TRBV6-9 and TRBJ2-1, with 7 bases identical to TRBD2. This CDR3 spans 17 amino acids. CDR1 is MNHGY and CDR2 is SVAAGI in the germline V gene. V trimming: 3 bases; J trimming: 3 bases; junction bases outside the gene matches: 11. The CDR3 is CASSYSEWTRGYNEQFS. The DNA of the CDR3 is TGTGCCAGCAGTTACTCCGAATGGACTAGAGGCTACAATGAGCAGTTCTCC.

This rearrangement joins TRBV2 to TRBJ2-2; D may be TRBD1 or TRBD2 (5 bases each). Germline V gene sequence: CDR1 SNHLY, CDR2 FYNNEI. Trimming cost V 10 bases and J 1 base, with 16 bases left between them. CDR3 length: 15 amino acids. The CDR3 here is CATSSERGNTGELFF. CDR3 nucleotides: TGTGCCACCTCGTCGGAGAGGGGGAACACCGGGGAGCTGTTTTTT. Using reference TRBV2 and TRBJ2-2 for the parts outside the CDR3, the full variable domain is EPEVTQTPSHQVTQMGQEVILRCVPISNHLYFYWYRQILGQKVEFLVSFYNNEISEKSEIFDDQFSVERPDGSNFTLKIRSTKLEDSAMYFCATSSERGNTGELFFGEGSRLTVL.

As regards this clonotype: A much larger clone lies one base from this, so it may be a read error. This sequence joins TRBV6-5 and TRBJ2-1; D is uncertain. Germline V gene lookup returns CDR1 MNHEY and CDR2 SVGAGI. With 2 bases removed from V and 0 bases from J, the gap between germline ends came to 2 bases. The CDR3 has 13 amino acids. Written as DNA, the CDR3 is TGTGCCAGCAGTTACGACTCCTACAATGAGCAGTTCTTC. This translates into CASSYDSYNEQFF.